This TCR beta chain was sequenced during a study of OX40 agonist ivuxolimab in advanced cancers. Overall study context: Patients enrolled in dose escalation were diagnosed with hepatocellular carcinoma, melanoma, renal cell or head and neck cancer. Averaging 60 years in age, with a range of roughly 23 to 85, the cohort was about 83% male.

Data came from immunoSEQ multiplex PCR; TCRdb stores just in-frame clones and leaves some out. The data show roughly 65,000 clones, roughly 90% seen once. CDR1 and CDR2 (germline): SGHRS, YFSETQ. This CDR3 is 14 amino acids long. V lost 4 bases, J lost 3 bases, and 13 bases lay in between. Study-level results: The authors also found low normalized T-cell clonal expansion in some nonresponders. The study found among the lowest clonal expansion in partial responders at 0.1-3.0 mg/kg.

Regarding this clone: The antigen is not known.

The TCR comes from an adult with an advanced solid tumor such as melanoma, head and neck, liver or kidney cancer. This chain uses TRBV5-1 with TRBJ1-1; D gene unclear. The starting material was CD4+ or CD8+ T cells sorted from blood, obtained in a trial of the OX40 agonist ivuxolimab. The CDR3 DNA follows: TGCGCCAGCAGCGGGCAGGCGTACGACACTGAAGCTTTCTTT. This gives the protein CASSGQAYDTEAFF.